This is a list of T cell receptor beta chains from one sample in a study of T-cell memory formation after mild COVID-19. TCRdb re-derived calls from the 5' RACE reads in MiXCR, one entry per CDR3 protein. In the table there are about 62,000 distinct CDR3 sequences, 9.3% of which are singletons. Source material: PBMCs or a T cell subset sorted from them (not recorded which). The receptor source for this set is a young man who had mild COVID-19 (a few samples of this study predate the infection). Cell type and time point are not known. Both conserved end residues are part of each CDR3. Each record gives: D gene, V gene, clone size, J gene, CDR3 DNA, CDR3 protein. A D gene is named only where the DNA matches it firmly. The size entry is marked missing in some rows and otherwise reads once, few, many or a size class.

NA,TRBV9,few,TRBJ2-1,TGTGCCAGCAGCGTAGAGTTAGGCACGAAGCAGTTCTTC,CASSVELGTKQFF
TRBD2,TRBV5-1,NA,TRBJ2-1,TGCGCCAGCAGCTTGGGTACTAGCGGGACTCTACAGGAGCAGTTCTTC,CASSLGTSGTLQEQFF
NA,TRBV12-3/TRBV12-4,few,TRBJ1-1,TGTGCCAGCAGTTTATGGCGCGGGAACACTGAAGCTTTCTTT,CASSLWRGNTEAFF
NA,TRBV5-1,few,TRBJ2-6,TGCGCCAGCAGTGATGTCTCTGGGGCCAACGTCCTGACTTTC,CASSDVSGANVLTF
TRBD2,TRBV18,many,TRBJ2-5,TGTGCCAGCTCATCCGGGACTAGCGGGGGAAAGACCCAGTACTTC,CASSSGTSGGKTQYF
NA,TRBV7-9,many,TRBJ1-1,TGTGCCAGCAGCTTAGCCAGGGAGAACACTGAAGCTTTCTTT,CASSLARENTEAFF
TRBD2,TRBV7-8,NA,TRBJ2-1,TGTGCCAGCAGCTTAAGGGCGGGGGGCGCGAGCTCCTACAATGAGCAGTTCTTC,CASSLRAGGASSYNEQFF
TRBD1,TRBV5-1,few,TRBJ1-6,TGCGCCAGCAGCTCAAGGGGGCAGGGAAATAATTCACCCCTCCACTTT,CASSSRGQGNNSPLHF
NA,TRBV9,NA,TRBJ2-5,TGTGCCAGCAGCATGGGAGCGGAAGAGACCCAGTACTTC,CASSMGAEETQYF
NA,TRBV5-1,many,TRBJ2-6,TGCGCCAGCAGCTTGGGAGGCGGTGGGGCCAACGTCCTGACTTTC,CASSLGGGGANVLTF
TRBD2,TRBV24-1,NA,TRBJ2-5,TGTGCCACCAGCGACGGGGGGGCCAAGACCCAGTACTTC,CATSDGGAKTQYF
TRBD1,TRBV7-2,NA,TRBJ1-6,TGTGCCAGCAGCTCTAGTGGGGACAGGGGCACCCTCCACTTT,CASSSSGDRGTLHF
TRBD1,TRBV4-1,few,TRBJ2-1,TGCGCCAGCAGCCCATGGGACAGGGACGACAATGAGCAGTTCTTC,CASSPWDRDDNEQFF
NA,TRBV18,NA,TRBJ1-6,TGTGCCAGCTCATCGACGGTGTACGGGACACCCCTCCACTTT,CASSSTVYGTPLHF
NA,TRBV5-1,NA,TRBJ1-5,TGCGCCAGCAGCTTGGCTGGCCGGGTTTGGAGCAATCAGCCCCAGCATTTT,CASSLAGRVWSNQPQHF
NA,TRBV7-2,few,TRBJ2-5,TGTGCCAGCAGCTTAATGGGTATACAAGAGACCCAGTACTTC,CASSLMGIQETQYF
TRBD1,TRBV7-6,NA,TRBJ2-7,TGTGCCAGCAGCTTAGGGGACAGGGCGGCCTACGAGCAGTACTTC,CASSLGDRAAYEQYF
NA,TRBV11-2,many,TRBJ2-3,TGTGCCAGCGGTATAAGCACAGATACGCAGTATTTT,CASGISTDTQYF
NA,TRBV29-1,NA,TRBJ1-4,TGCAGCGTTGCGGGACACCCGAATGAAAAACTGTTTTTT,CSVAGHPNEKLFF
NA,TRBV5-1,few,TRBJ1-2,TGCGCCAGCAGCTTGGGACCTGATTACTATGGCTACACCTTC,CASSLGPDYYGYTF
NA,TRBV12-3/TRBV12-4,NA,TRBJ1-2,TGTGCCAGCAGTTTTAGGGAGTCTCACCCTTACACCTTC,CASSFRESHPYTF
TRBD2,TRBV4-1,NA,TRBJ2-1,TGCGCCAGCAACCAACTAACTAGCGGGGGCGATGAGCAGTTCTTC,CASNQLTSGGDEQFF
NA,TRBV7-9,many,TRBJ2-5,TGTGCCAGCAGCTTATATGGTCTAGCACAAGAGACCCAGTACTTC,CASSLYGLAQETQYF
NA,TRBV5-1,few,TRBJ2-2,TGCGCCAGCAGCCCGGGTGCCCCCGAGACCGGGGAGCTGTTTTTT,CASSPGAPETGELFF
TRBD2,TRBV6-5,NA,TRBJ2-5,TGTGCCAGCAGTGGTAGCGGGACCCAGTTTTACCAGTACTTC,CASSGSGTQFYQYF
NA,TRBV12-3/TRBV12-4,NA,TRBJ1-3,TGTGCCAGCAGTTTAGCGCCTGGGGGCGCGGTTTCTGGAAACACCATATATTTT,CASSLAPGGAVSGNTIYF
NA,TRBV18,few,TRBJ2-1,TGTGCCAGCTCAAATACAGCTTTCAATGAGCAGTTCTTC,CASSNTAFNEQFF
NA,TRBV7-9,many,TRBJ1-6,TGTGCCAGCAGTGCCGTTACGGTTCATTCACCCCTCCACTTT,CASSAVTVHSPLHF
NA,TRBV5-1,few,TRBJ2-2,TGCGCCAGCAGCTTAGAACTGTCTAGCACCGGGGAGCTGTTTTTT,CASSLELSSTGELFF
NA,TRBV10-3,NA,TRBJ1-5,TGTGCCATCAGCCCCGTTGGGGGCAGTCAGCCCCAGCATTTT,CAISPVGGSQPQHF
NA,TRBV4-2,NA,TRBJ2-5,TGTGCCAGCAGCCAGAATCTTGGGCAAGAGACCCAGTACTTC,CASSQNLGQETQYF
NA,TRBV5-6,NA,TRBJ2-3,TGTGCCAGCAGCTTGGATCTCAGAGGCGGGCAGTATTTT,CASSLDLRGGQYF
NA,TRBV20-1,NA,TRBJ2-5,TGCAGTGCAACCGTCGGGACAAACACGGAGACCCAGTACTTC,CSATVGTNTETQYF
NA,TRBV25-1,NA,TRBJ2-5,TGTGCCAGCACCAGTCCAGGGTTAGGGACCCAGTACTTC,CASTSPGLGTQYF
NA,TRBV12-3/TRBV12-4,few,TRBJ2-7,TGTGCCAGCAGTCCCAGGGGTACCTCCTACGAGCAGTACTTC,CASSPRGTSYEQYF
NA,TRBV6-1,many,TRBJ2-3,TGTGCCAGCAAGGAAGCCGGACAGACCGAGGGCGCAGATACGCAGTATTTT,CASKEAGQTEGADTQYF
NA,TRBV7-9,medium-sized,TRBJ2-4,TGTGCCAGCAGCTTAAGAGGGGCCAAAAACATTCAGTACTTC,CASSLRGAKNIQYF
NA,TRBV6-2/TRBV6-3,few,TRBJ2-1,TGTGCCAGCACCATAGGGGCCTACAATGAGCAGTTCTTC,CASTIGAYNEQFF
TRBD1,TRBV5-1,few,TRBJ1-6,TGCGCCAGCAGCTTGGCACCCGCGACAGGGGGAAATTCACCCCTCCACTTT,CASSLAPATGGNSPLHF
TRBD1,TRBV7-2,many,TRBJ2-7,TGTGCCAGCAGCTTTTCCGGGACAGGGGAGCAGTACTTC,CASSFSGTGEQYF
NA,TRBV7-6,few,TRBJ1-3,TGTGCCAGCAGCTTAGGACCGAGCTCTGGAAACACCATATATTTT,CASSLGPSSGNTIYF